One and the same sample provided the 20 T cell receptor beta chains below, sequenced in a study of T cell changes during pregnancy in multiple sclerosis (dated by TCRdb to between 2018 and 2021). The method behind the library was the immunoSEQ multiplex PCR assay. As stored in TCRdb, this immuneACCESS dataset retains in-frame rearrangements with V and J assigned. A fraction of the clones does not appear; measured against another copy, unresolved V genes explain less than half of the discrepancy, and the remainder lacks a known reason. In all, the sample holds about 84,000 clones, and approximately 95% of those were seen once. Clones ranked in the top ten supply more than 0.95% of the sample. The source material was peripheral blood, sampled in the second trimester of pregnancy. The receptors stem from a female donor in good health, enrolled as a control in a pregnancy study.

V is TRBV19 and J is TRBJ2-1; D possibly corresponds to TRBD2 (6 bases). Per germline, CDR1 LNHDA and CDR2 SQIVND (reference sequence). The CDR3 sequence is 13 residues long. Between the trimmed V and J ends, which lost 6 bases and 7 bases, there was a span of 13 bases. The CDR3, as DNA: TGTGCCAGTAGCCCGGGAGCGAGGAATGAGCAGTTCTTC. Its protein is CASSPGARNEQFF.

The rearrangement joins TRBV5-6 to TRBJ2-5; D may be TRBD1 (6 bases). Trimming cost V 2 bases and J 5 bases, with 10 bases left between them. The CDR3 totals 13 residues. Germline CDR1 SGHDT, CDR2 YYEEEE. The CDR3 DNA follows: TGTGCCAGCAGCTTAACTGGGGGCGAGACCCAGTACTTC. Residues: CASSLTGGETQYF.

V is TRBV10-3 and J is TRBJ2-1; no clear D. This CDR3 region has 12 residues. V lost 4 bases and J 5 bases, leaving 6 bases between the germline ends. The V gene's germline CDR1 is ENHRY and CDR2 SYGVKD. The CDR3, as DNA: TGTGCCATCAGTGGTCTAAACAATGAGCAGTTCTTC. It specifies CAISGLNNEQFF.

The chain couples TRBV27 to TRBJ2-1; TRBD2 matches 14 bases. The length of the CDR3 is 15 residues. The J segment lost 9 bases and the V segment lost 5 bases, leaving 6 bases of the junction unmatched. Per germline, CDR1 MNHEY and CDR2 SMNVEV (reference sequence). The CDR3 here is CASSPPTSGRVEQFF. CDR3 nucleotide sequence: TGTGCCAGCAGTCCCCCGACTAGCGGGAGGGTTGAGCAGTTCTTC.

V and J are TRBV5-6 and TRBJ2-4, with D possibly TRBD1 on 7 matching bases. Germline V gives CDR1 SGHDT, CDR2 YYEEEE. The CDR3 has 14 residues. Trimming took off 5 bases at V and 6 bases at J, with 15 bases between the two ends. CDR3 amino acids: CASRSYRGGNIQYF. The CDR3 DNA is TGTGCCAGCAGATCTTACAGGGGAGGAAACATTCAGTACTTC. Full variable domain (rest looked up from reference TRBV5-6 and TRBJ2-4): DAGVTQSPTHLIKTRGQQVTLRCSPKSGHDTVSWYQQALGQGPQFIFQYYEEEERQRGNFPDRFSGHQFPNYSSELNVNALLLGDSALYLCASRSYRGGNIQYFGAGTRLSVL.

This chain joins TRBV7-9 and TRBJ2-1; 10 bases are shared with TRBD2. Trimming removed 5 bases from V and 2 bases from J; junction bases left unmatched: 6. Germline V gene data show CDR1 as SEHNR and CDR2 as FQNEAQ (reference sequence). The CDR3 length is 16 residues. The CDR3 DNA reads TGTGCCAGCAGCCCGAGAGGGACTAGCGCCTACAATGAGCAGTTCTTC. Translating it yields CASSPRGTSAYNEQFF.

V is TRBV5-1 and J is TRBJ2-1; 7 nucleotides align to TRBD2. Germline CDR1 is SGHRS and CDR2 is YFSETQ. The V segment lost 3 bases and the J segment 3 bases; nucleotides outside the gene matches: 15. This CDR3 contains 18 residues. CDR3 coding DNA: TGCGCCAGCAGCTCTCGCCCAACCGTAGCGGGCATCTACAATGAGCAGTTCTTC. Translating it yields CASSSRPTVAGIYNEQFF.

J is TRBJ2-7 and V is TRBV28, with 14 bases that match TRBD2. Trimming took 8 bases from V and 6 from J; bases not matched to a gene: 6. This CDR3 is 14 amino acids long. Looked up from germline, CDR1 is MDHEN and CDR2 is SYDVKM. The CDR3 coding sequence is TGTGCCAGCGGGGGACTAGCGGGAGAGGCCGAGCAGTACTTC. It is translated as CASGGLAGEAEQYF.

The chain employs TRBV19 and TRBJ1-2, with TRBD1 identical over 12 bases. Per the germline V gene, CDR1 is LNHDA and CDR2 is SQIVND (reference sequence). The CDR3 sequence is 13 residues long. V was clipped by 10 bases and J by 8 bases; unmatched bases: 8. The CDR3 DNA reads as TGTGCCACTACTCCGGGACAGGGGGCAGGCTACACCTTC. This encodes CATTPGQGAGYTF.

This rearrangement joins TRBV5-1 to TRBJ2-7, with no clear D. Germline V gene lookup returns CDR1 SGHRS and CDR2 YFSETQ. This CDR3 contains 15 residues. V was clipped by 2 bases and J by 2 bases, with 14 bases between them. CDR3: CASSFTSPNTYEQYF. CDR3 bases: TGCGCCAGCAGCTTTACTTCTCCTAATACCTACGAGCAGTACTTC.

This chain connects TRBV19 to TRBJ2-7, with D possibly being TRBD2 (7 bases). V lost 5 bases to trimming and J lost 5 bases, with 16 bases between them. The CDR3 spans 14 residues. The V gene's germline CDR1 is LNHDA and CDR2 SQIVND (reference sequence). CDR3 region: CASSSAGAGDEQYF. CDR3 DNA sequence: TGTGCCAGTAGTTCTGCGGGAGCAGGGGACGAGCAGTACTTC.

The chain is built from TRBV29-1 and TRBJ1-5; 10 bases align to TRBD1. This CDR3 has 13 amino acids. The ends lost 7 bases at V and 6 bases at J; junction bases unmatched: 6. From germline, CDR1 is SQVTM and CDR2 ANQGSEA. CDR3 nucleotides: TGCAGCGCCGGGGACAGGGGATTTCAGCCCCAGCATTTT. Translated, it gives CSAGDRGFQPQHF. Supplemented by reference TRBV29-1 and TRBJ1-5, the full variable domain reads SAVISQKPSRDICQRGTSLTIQCQVDSQVTMMFWYRQQPGQSLTLIATANQGSEATYESGFVIDKFPISRPNLTFSTLTVSNMSPEDSSIYLCSAGDRGFQPQHFGDGTRLSIL.

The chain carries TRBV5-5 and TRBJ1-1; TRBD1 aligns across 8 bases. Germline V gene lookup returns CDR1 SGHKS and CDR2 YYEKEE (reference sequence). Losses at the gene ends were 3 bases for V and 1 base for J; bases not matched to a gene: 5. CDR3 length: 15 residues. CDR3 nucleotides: TGTGCCAGCAGCTCAGGGGGCATCGGGAACACTGAAGCTTTCTTT. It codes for CASSSGGIGNTEAFF.

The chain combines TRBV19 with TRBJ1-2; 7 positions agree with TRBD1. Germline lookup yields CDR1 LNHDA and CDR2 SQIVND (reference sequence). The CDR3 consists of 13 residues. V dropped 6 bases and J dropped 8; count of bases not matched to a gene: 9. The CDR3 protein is CASRGQVYKGYTF. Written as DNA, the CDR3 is TGTGCCAGTAGAGGACAGGTATATAAAGGCTACACCTTC. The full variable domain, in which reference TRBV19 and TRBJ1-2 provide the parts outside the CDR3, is DGGITQSPKYLFRKEGQNVTLSCEQNLNHDAMYWYRQDPGQGLRLIYYSQIVNDFQKGDIAEGYSVSREKKESFPLTVTSAQKNPTAFYLCASRGQVYKGYTFGSGTRLTVV.

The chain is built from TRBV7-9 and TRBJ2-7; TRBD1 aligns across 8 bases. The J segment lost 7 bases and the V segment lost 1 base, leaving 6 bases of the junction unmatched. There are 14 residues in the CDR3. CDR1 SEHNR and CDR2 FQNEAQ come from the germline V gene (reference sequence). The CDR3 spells CASSLGDRMWEQYF. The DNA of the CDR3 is TGTGCCAGCAGCTTAGGGGACAGGATGTGGGAGCAGTACTTC.

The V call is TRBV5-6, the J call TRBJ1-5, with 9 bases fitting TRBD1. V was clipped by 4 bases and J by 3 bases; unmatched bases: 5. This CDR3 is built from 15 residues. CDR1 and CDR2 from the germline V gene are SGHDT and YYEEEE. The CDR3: CASSPGTGNNQPQHF. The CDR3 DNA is TGTGCCAGCAGCCCCGGGACAGGGAACAATCAGCCCCAGCATTTT.

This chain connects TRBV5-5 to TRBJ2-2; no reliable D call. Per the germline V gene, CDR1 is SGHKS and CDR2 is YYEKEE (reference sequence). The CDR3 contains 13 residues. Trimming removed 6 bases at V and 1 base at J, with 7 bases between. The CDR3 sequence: CASNLGNTGELFF. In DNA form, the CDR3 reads TGTGCCAGCAATCTAGGGAACACCGGGGAGCTGTTTTTT.

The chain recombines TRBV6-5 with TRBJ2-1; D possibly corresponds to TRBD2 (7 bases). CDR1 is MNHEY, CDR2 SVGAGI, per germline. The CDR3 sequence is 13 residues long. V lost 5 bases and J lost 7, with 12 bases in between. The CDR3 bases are TGTGCCAGCAGTCTGAAGGGGGGGAATGAGCAGTTCTTC. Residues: CASSLKGGNEQFF.

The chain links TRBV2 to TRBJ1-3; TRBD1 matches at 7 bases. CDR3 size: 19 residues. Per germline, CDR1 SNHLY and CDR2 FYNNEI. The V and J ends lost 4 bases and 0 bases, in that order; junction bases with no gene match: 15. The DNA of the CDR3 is TGTGCCAGCAGTGGTTCATTGGGGCAGGGGGATCCCTCTGGAAACACCATATATTTT. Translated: CASSGSLGQGDPSGNTIYF.

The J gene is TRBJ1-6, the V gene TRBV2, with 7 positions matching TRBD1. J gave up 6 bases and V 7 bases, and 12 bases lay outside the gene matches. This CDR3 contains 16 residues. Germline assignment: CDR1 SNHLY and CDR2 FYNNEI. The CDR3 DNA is TGTGCCAGCAAGGTCAGGGGGGTTCCGATTAATTCACCCCTCCACTTT. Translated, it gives CASKVRGVPINSPLHF.